This entry features one T cell receptor (beta chain) sequence. The target of this receptor is not known. Base quality data are lacking; no much larger clone is found one base away. The library was made by the immunoSEQ multiplex PCR assay. Held by TCRdb, this immuneACCESS table contains in-frame sequences only and omits some clones. Under half of the omission traces to an unresolved V gene where checked; the cause of the rest is unknown. The sample table contains 4,000 to 6,000 clones; only one count was recorded for 95% to 97% of them. The ten biggest clones cover approximately 3% of the sample. This sample is part of a study of chemoradiotherapy in HPV16-positive cancers (dated by TCRdb to 2022 to 2024). Notes on the research overall: Candidate HPV-specific T-cell clones and common TCR motifs were defined by functional T-cell assays performed on cells from two HPV16-positive patients. The candidate HPV-specific TCRs and motifs were then tracked in TCR repertoires from under 100 patients with HPV-related cancers. The study set out to ask whether T-cell immunity against the HPV oncoproteins E6 and E7 changes over the course of chemoradiotherapy and whether that immunity affects survival.

Reading the germline V gene gives CDR1 SQVTM and CDR2 ANQGSEA. The CDR3 starts with the cysteine, ends with the phenylalanine, and has 13 residues. CDR3 DNA is the only sequence kept; it has 39 bases, read in frame from the first base. The junction shows trimming of 3 bases on V and 3 bases on J, plus 10 bases between the germline ends. What the work shows at the level of the full study, not this receptor alone: In HPV16-positive patients, expansion of HPV-responsive T cells during chemoradiotherapy was found to be associated with improved recurrence-free survival. Expansion of candidate HPV-specific clones and E7-related TCR motifs was observed in the tumor microenvironment during treatment, whereas no such expansion was observed for non-HPV-specific T cells. Only a couple of HPV16-positive patients were used to derive the functional definition of HPV-specific T cells, and the survival association was reported for HPV16-positive patients.

Because repertoires were sampled repeatedly during chemoradiotherapy, clonal expansion in the tumor microenvironment could be followed. The rearranged chain carries TRBV29-1 and TRBJ2-3; the D gene lacks a confident call. The source is a human donor with HPV-associated anogenital cancer. The sample here was tumor tissue, taken from a patient who underwent chemoradiotherapy. The CDR3: CSVDFERTDTQYF. The sequenced DNA: TGCAGCGTTGACTTTGAGAGGACAGATACGCAGTATTTT.